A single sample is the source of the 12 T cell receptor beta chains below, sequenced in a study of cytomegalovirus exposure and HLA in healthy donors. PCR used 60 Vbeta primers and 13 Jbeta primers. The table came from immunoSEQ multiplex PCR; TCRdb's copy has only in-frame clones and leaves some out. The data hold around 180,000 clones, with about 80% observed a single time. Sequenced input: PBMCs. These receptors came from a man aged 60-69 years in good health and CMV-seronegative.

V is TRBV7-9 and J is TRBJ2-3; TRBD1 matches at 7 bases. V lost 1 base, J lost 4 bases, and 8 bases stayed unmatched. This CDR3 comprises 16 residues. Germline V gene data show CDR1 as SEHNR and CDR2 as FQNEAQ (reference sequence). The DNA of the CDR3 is TGTGCCAGCAGCTTAGGAAAGACAGGGAAGGCAGATACGCAGTATTTT. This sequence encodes CASSLGKTGKADTQYF.

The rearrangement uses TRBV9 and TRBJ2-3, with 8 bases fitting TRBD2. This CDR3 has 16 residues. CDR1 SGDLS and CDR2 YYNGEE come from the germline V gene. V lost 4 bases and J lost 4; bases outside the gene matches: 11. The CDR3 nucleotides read TGTGCCAGCAGCCCAGACGGGGGGGAGACGGCAGATACGCAGTATTTT. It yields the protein CASSPDGGETADTQYF.

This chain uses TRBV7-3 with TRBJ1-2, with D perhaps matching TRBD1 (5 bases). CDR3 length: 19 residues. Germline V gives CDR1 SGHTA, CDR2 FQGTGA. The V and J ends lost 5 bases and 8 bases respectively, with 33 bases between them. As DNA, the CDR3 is TGTGCCAGCAGCGCAAACGTCGGGGGTTTGGCCCACTACCTCTACGGCTACACCTTC. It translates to CASSANVGGLAHYLYGYTF.

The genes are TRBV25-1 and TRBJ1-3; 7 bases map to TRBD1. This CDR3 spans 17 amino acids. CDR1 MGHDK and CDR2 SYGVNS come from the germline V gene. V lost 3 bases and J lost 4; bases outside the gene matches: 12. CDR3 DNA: TGTGCCAGCAGTGACGCGGGAACAGGGGTGAAAGGAAACACCATATATTTT. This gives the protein CASSDAGTGVKGNTIYF.

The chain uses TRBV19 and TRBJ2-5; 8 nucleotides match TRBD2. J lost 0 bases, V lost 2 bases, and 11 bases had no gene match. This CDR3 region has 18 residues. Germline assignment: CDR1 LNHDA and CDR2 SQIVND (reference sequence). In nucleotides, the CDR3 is TGTGCCAGTAGTATATTCGTTCCAGCGGGGGTGTACCAAGAGACCCAGTACTTC. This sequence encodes CASSIFVPAGVYQETQYF.

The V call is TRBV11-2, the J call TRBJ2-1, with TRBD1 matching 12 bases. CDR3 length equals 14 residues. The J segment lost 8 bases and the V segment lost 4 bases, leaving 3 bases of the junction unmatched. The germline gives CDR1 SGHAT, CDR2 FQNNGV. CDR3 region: CASSSGTGGYEQFF. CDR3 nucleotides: TGTGCCAGCAGCTCAGGGACAGGGGGCTATGAGCAGTTCTTC.

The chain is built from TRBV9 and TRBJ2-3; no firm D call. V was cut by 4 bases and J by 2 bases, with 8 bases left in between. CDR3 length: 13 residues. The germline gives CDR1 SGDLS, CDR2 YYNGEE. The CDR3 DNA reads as TGTGCCAGCAGCCTGTACATCACAGATACGCAGTATTTT. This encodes CASSLYITDTQYF.

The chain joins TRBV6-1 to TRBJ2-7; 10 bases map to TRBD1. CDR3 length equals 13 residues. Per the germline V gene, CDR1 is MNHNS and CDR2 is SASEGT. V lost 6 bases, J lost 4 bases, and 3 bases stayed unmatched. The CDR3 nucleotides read TGTGCCAGCAGGACAGGGGGCTGGTACGAGCAGTACTTC. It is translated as CASRTGGWYEQYF.

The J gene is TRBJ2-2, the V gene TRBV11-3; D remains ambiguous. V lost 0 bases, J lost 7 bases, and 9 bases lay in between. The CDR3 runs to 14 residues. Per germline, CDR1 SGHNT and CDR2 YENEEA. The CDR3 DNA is TGTGCCAGCAGCTTAGAAACGTCAGTCGGGGAGCTGTTTTTT. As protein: CASSLETSVGELFF.

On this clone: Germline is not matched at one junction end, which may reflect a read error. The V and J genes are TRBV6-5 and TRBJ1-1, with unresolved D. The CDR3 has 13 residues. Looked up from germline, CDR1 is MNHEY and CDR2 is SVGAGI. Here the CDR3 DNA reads TGTGCCGGCAGTTACTCGGGCAACACTGAAGCTTTCTTT. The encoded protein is CAGSYSGNTEAFF.

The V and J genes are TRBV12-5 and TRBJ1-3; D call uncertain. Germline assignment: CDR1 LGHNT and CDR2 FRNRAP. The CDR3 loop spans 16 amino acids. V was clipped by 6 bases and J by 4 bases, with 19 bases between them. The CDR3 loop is CASGHPPPVRGNTIYF. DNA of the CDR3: TGTGCTAGTGGCCACCCCCCCCCGGTGAGAGGAAACACCATATATTTT.

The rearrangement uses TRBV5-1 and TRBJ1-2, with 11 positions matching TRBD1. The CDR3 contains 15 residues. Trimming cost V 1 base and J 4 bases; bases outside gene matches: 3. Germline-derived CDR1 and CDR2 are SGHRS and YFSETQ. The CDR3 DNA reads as TGCGCCAGCAGCTTGCGAGGGACAGGGGGCTATGGCTACACCTTC. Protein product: CASSLRGTGGYGYTF.